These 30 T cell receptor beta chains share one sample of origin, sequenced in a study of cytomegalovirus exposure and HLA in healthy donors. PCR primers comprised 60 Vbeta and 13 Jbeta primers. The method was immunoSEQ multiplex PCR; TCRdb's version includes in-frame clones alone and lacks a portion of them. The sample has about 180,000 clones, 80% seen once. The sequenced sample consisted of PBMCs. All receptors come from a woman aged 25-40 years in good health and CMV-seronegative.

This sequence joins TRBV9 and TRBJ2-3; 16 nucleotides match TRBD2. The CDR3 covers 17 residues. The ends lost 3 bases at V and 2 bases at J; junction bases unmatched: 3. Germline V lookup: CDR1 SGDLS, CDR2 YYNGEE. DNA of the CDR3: TGTGCCAGCAGCGGAGGGACTAGCGGGGGGGCCACAGATACGCAGTATTTT. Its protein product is CASSGGTSGGATDTQYF. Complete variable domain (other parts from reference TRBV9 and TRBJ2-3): DSGVTQTPKHLITATGQRVTLRCSPRSGDLSVYWYQQSLDQGLQFLIQYYNGEERAKGNILERFSAQQFPDLHSELNLSSLELGDSALYFCASSGGTSGGATDTQYFGPGTRLTVL.

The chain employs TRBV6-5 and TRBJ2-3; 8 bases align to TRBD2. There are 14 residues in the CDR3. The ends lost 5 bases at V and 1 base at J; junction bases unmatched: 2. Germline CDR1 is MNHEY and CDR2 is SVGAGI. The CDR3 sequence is CASSLSGGTDTQYF. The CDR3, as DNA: TGTGCCAGCAGTCTTAGCGGGGGCACAGATACGCAGTATTTT.

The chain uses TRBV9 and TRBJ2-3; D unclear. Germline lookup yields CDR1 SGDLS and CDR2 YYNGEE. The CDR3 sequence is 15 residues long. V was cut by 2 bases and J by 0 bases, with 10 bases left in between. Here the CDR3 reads CASSVRPGSTDTQYF. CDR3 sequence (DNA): TGTGCCAGCAGCGTTAGACCCGGGAGCACAGATACGCAGTATTTT.

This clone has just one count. The CDR3 here is CASSLGGGGRETQYF. CDR3 nucleotide sequence: TGTGCCAGCAGCTTGGGAGGGGGAGGGAGAGAGACCCAGTACTTC. The chain carries TRBV5-4 and TRBJ2-5, with D possibly TRBD2 on 7 matching bases. Germline V gives CDR1 SGHNT, CDR2 YYREEE (reference sequence). CDR3 length: 15 amino acids. V lost 0 bases to trimming and J lost 4 bases, with 13 bases between them. The variable domain in full, completed from reference TRBV5-4 and TRBJ2-5, reads ETGVTQSPTHLIKTRGQQVTLRCSSQSGHNTVSWYQQALGQGPQFIFQYYREEENGRGNFPPRFSGLQFPNYSSELNVNALELDDSALYLCASSLGGGGRETQYFGPGTRLLVL.

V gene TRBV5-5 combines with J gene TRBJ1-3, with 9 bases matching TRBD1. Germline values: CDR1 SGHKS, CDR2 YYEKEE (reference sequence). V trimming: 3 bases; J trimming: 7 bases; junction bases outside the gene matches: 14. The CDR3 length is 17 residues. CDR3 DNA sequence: TGTGCCAGCAGCTCTAGTACCGGGACAGGGAGCTCGAACACCATATATTTT. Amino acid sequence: CASSSSTGTGSSNTIYF. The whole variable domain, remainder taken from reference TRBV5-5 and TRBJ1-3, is DAGVTQSPTHLIKTRGQQVTLRCSPISGHKSVSWYQQVLGQGPQFIFQYYEKEERGRGNFPDRFSARQFPNYSSELNVNALLLGDSALYLCASSSSTGTGSSNTIYFGEGSWLTVV.

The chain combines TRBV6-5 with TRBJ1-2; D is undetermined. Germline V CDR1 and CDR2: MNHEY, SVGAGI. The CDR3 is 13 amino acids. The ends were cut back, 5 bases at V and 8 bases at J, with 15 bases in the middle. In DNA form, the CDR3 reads TGTGCCAGCAGTCCGGCGGCGGGAGGAGGCTACACCTTC. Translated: CASSPAAGGGYTF.

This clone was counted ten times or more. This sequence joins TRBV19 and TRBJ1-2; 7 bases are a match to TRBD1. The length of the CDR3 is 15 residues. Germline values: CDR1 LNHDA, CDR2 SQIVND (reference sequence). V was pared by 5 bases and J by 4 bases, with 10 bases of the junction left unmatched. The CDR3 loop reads CASSPLGTESYGYTF. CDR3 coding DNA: TGTGCCAGTAGTCCCTTGGGGACAGAATCCTATGGCTACACCTTC.

The CDR3 bases are TGTGCCAGCAGTGACAGGGCTGGGGCCAACGTCCTGACTTTC. It translates to CASSDRAGANVLTF. The rearrangement links TRBV2 to TRBJ2-6; TRBD1 might be the D (5 bases). Germline values: CDR1 SNHLY, CDR2 FYNNEI. This CDR3 has 14 residues. Trimming took 3 bases from V and 2 from J, leaving 5 bases between them.

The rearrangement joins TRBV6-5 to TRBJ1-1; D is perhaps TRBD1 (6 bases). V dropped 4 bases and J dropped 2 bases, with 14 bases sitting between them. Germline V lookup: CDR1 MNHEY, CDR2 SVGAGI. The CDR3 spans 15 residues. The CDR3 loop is CASSLGGAGNTEAFF. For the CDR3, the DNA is TGTGCCAGCAGTTTGGGGGGGGCAGGAAACACTGAAGCTTTCTTT.

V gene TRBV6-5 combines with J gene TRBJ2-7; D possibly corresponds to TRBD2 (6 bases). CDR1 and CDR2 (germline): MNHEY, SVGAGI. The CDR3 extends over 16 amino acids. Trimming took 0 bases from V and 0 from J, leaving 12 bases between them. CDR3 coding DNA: TGTGCCAGCAGTTACTCGGCGGGGCTGAGCTCCTACGAGCAGTACTTC. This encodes CASSYSAGLSSYEQYF.

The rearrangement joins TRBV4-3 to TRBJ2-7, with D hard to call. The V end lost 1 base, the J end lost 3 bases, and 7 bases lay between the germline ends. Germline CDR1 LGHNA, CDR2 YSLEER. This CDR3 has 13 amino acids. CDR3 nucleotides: TGCGCCAGCAGCCAAGGGCAGTTCTACGAGCAGTACTTC. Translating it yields CASSQGQFYEQYF.

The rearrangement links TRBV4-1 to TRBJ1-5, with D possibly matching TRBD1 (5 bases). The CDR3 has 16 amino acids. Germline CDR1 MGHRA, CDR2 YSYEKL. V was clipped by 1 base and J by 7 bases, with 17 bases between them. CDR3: CASSQAWGRAYQPQHF. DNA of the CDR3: TGCGCCAGCAGCCAAGCCTGGGGCAGAGCTTACCAGCCCCAGCATTTT.

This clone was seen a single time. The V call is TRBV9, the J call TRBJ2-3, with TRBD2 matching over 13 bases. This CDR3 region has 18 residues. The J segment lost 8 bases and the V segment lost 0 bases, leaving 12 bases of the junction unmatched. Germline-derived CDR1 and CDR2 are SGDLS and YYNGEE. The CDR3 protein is CASSVDLTSGGVLGTQYF. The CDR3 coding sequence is TGTGCCAGCAGCGTAGACTTAACTAGCGGGGGGGTGCTCGGTACGCAGTATTTT.

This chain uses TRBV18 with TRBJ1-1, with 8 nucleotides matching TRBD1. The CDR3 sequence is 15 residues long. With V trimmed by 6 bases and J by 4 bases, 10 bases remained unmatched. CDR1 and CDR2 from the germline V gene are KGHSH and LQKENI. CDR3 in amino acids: CASSARQGLGTEAFF. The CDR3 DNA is TGTGCCAGCTCGGCCCGACAGGGGTTGGGCACTGAAGCTTTCTTT.

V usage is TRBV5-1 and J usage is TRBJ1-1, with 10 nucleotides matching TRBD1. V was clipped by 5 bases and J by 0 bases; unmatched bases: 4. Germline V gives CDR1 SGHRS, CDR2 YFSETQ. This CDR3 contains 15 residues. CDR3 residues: CASSRTGGMNTEAFF. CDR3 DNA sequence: TGCGCCAGCAGTAGGACAGGGGGGATGAACACTGAAGCTTTCTTT.

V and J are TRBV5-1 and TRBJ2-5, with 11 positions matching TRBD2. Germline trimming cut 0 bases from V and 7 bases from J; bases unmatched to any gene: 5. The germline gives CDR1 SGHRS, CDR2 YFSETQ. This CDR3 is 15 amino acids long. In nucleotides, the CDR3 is TGCGCCAGCAGCTTGGGACTAGCGGGGCCGGGGACCCAGTACTTC. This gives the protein CASSLGLAGPGTQYF. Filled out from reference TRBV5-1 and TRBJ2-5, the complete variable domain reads KAGVTQTPRYLIKTRGQQVTLSCSPISGHRSVSWYQQTPGQGLQFLFEYFSETQRNKGNFPGRFSGRQFSNSRSEMNVSTLELGDSALYLCASSLGLAGPGTQYFGPGTRLLVL.

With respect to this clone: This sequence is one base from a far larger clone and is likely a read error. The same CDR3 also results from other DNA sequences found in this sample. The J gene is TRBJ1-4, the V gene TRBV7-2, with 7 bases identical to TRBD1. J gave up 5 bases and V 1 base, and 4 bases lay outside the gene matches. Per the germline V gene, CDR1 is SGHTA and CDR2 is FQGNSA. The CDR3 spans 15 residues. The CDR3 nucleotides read TGTGCCAGCAGCTTAGAGGCAGGGGGGAATGAAAAACTGTTTTTT. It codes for CASSLEAGGNEKLFF.

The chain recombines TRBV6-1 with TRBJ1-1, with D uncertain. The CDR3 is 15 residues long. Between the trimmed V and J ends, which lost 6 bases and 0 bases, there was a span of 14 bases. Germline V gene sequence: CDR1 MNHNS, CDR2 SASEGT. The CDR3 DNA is TGTGCCAGCAGGAGGGCCTTCCCCGTGAACACTGAAGCTTTCTTT. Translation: CASRRAFPVNTEAFF.

CDR3 in DNA: TGTGCCTGGAGGACTAGCGGGGGGTTTAGGGAGCAGTTCTTC. Protein product: CAWRTSGGFREQFF. The gene calls are TRBV30 and TRBJ2-1, with TRBD2 matching 13 bases. Germline V gives CDR1 GTSNPN, CDR2 SVGIG (reference sequence). There are 14 residues in the CDR3. V gave up 3 bases and J gave up 10 bases; unmatched junction bases: 6.

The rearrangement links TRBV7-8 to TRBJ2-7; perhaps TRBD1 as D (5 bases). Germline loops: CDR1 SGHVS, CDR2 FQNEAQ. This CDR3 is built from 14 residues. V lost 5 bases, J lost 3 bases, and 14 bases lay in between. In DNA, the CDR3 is TGTGCCAGCAGCCCCTGGACAAGAAACTACGAGCAGTACTTC. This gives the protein CASSPWTRNYEQYF.

The CDR3 protein is CASSVGGASNYGYTF. DNA for the CDR3: TGTGCCAGCAGTGTTGGAGGGGCTTCTAACTATGGCTACACCTTC. J is TRBJ1-2 and V is TRBV7-2; a possible D gene is TRBD1 (5 bases). CDR3 length equals 15 residues. The germline V gene encodes CDR1 SGHTA and CDR2 FQGNSA. The germline V and J ends were trimmed by 6 bases and 0 bases, with 14 bases remaining between them.

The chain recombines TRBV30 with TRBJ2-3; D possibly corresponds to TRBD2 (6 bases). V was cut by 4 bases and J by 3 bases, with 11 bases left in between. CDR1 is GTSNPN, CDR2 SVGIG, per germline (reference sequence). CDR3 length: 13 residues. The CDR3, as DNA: TGTGCCTGGACTAGCGTCGCAACAGATACGCAGTATTTT. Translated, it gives CAWTSVATDTQYF.

CDR3 in amino acids: CALSGGGMSSYNEQFF. CDR3 coding DNA: TGTGCCTTATCCGGGGGGGGGATGAGCTCCTACAATGAGCAGTTCTTC. The V call is TRBV30, the J call TRBJ2-1; 8 bases are a match to TRBD2. The CDR3 length is 16 residues. J gave up 0 bases and V 7 bases, and 11 bases lay outside the gene matches. The germline CDR1 and CDR2 sequences are GTSNPN and SVGIG (reference sequence).

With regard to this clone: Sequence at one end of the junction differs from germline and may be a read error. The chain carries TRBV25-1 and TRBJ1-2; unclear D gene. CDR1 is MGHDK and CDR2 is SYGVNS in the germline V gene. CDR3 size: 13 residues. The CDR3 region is CASSQQANYGYAF. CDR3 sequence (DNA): TGTGCCAGCAGTCAACAAGCTAACTATGGCTACGCCTTC.

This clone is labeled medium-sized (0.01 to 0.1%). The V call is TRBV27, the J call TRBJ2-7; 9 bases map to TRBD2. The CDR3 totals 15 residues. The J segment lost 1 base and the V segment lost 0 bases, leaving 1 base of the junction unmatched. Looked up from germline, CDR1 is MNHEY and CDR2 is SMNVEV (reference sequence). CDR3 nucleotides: TGTGCCAGCAGTTTATCGGGACTAGCTTCCTACGAGCAGTACTTC. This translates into CASSLSGLASYEQYF.

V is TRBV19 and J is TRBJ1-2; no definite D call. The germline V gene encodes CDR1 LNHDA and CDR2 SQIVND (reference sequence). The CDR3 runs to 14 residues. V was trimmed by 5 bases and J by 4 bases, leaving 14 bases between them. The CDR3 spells CASSLGLPSYGYTF. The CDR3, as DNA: TGTGCCAGTAGTTTGGGCCTCCCCTCCTATGGCTACACCTTC. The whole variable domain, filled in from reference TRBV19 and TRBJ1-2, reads DGGITQSPKYLFRKEGQNVTLSCEQNLNHDAMYWYRQDPGQGLRLIYYSQIVNDFQKGDIAEGYSVSREKKESFPLTVTSAQKNPTAFYLCASSLGLPSYGYTFGSGTRLTVV.

CDR3 DNA: TGTGCCAGCAGCTCGGGACAGGGCGGAAATTCACCCCTCCACTTT. Translated, it gives CASSSGQGGNSPLHF. The chain recombines TRBV6-5 with TRBJ1-6, with TRBD1 identical over 9 bases. The CDR3 has 15 amino acids. The J segment lost 7 bases and the V segment lost 6 bases, leaving 7 bases of the junction unmatched. CDR1 and CDR2 from the germline V gene are MNHEY and SVGAGI.

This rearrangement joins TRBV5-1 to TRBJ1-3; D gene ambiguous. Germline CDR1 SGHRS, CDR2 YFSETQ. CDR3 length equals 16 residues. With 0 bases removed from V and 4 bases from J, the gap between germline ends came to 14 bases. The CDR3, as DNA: TGCGCCAGCAGCTTGGCCCTCATCACGACAGGAAACACCATATATTTT. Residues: CASSLALITTGNTIYF.

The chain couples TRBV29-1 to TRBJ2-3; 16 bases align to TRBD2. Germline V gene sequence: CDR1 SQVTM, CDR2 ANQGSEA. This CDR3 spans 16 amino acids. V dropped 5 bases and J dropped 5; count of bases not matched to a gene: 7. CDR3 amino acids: CSVYRGLAGGQDTQYF. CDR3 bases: TGCAGCGTTTACCGGGGACTAGCGGGGGGGCAAGATACGCAGTATTTT.

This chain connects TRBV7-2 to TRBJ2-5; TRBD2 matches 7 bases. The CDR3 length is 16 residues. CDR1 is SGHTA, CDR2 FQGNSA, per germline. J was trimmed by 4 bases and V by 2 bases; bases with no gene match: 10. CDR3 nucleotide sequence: TGTGCCAGCAGCTTATCCGGGGCGGGGGTCCCAGAGACCCAGTACTTC. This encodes CASSLSGAGVPETQYF.